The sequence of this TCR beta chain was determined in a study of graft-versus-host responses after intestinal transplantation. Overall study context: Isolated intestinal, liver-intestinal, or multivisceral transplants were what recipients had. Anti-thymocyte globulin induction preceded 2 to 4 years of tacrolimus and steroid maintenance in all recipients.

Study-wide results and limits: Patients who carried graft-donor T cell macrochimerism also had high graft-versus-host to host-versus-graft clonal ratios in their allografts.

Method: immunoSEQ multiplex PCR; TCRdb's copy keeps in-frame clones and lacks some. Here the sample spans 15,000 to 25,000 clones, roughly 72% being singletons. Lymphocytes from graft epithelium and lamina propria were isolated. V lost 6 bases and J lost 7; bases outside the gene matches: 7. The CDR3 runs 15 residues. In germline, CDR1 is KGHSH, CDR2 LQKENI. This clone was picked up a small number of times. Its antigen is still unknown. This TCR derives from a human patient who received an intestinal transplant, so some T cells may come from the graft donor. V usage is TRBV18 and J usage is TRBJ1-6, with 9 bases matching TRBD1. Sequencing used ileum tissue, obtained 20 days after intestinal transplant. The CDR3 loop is CASSPGTGLNSPLHF. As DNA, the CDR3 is TGTGCCAGCTCCCCCGGGACAGGGTTAAATTCACCCCTCCACTTT.